A single sample is the source of the 28 T cell receptor beta chains below, sequenced in a study of blood T cells in healthy people across ages. For the second PCR, which ran for roughly 6 to 12 cycles, a sample-barcoded 5' primer and a J-beta primer mix were used. TCRdb re-called the 5' RACE reads through MiXCR, storing one row per CDR3 protein. The profile shows over a million distinct CDR3 sequences, 40% to 45% of them singletons. Material for sequencing was blood. These receptors came from a young woman in good health.

This clonotype has just a few counts. This chain links TRBV29-1 with TRBJ1-2; the D gene is possibly TRBD1 (6 bases). CDR1 is SQVTM and CDR2 is ANQGSEA in the germline V gene. V gave up 4 bases and J gave up 0 bases, with 9 bases separating them. CDR3 length equals 13 residues. CDR3 residues: CSVVQGANYGYTF. For the CDR3, the DNA is TGCAGCGTTGTACAGGGAGCTAACTATGGCTACACCTTC.

The V call is TRBV4-1, the J call TRBJ2-5; D is unclear. V was pared by 0 bases and J by 6 bases, with 5 bases between. Germline V gene lookup returns CDR1 MGHRA and CDR2 YSYEKL. The length of the CDR3 is 12 residues. The CDR3 sequence is CASSQDSKTQYF. CDR3 DNA sequence: TGCGCCAGCAGCCAAGATTCGAAGACCCAGTACTTC.

Note on this clonotype: One junction end disagrees with the germline gene, perhaps due to a read error. This chain uses TRBV25-1 with TRBJ1-2; D is possibly TRBD1 (5 bases). Germline CDR1 reads MGHDK; CDR2 reads SYGVNS. There are 11 residues in the CDR3. The CDR3 DNA reads TGTGCCGGCAGAGGGGAATATGGCTACACCTTC. Translated, it gives CAGRGEYGYTF.

This chain uses TRBV3-1 with TRBJ1-1, with D uncertain. The CDR3 length is 15 residues. The V end lost 0 bases, the J end lost 7 bases, and 15 bases lay between the germline ends. The germline gives CDR1 LGHDT, CDR2 YNNKEL (reference sequence). For the CDR3, the DNA is TGTGCCAGCAGCCAAGACCGTAGGCCGACCCTTGAAGCTTTCTTT. Translated, it gives CASSQDRRPTLEAFF.

This clonotype was seen a few times. The CDR3 DNA reads TGTGCCAGCAGCAACAGCCGTGAAGCCTACGAGCAGTACTTC. Translation: CASSNSREAYEQYF. The chain carries TRBV9 and TRBJ2-7; D is uncertain. The CDR3 length is 14 residues. Trimming stripped 4 bases from V and 2 bases from J, with 13 bases between. The germline V gene has CDR1 SGDLS and CDR2 YYNGEE.

The chain recombines TRBV20-1 with TRBJ2-1; TRBD2 matches at 7 bases. Germline CDR1 and CDR2: DFQATT and SNEGSKA (reference sequence). This CDR3 region has 16 residues. Trimming at V came to 4 bases and at J to 0 bases, leaving 9 bases not matched to a gene. The CDR3 sequence is CSAKTLAASSYNEQFF. The CDR3 DNA follows: TGCAGTGCTAAGACCCTAGCGGCCAGCTCCTACAATGAGCAGTTCTTC.

The rearrangement joins TRBV20-1 to TRBJ2-2; D perhaps matches TRBD1 (7 bases). V was cut by 5 bases and J by 3 bases, with 19 bases left in between. The CDR3 contains 16 residues. CDR1 DFQATT and CDR2 SNEGSKA come from the germline V gene (reference sequence). CDR3 protein: CSAGPLGRGDTGELFF. CDR3 coding DNA: TGCAGTGCTGGACCCCTGGGCAGGGGGGACACCGGGGAGCTGTTTTTT.

The chain is built from TRBV20-1 and TRBJ2-5; D is uncertain. The CDR3 runs 12 residues. Per the germline V gene, CDR1 is DFQATT and CDR2 is SNEGSKA (reference sequence). V was cut by 4 bases and J by 1 base, with 7 bases left in between. CDR3 nucleotides: TGCAGTGCTACAAAGGCCCAAGAGACCCAGTACTTC. Its translation is CSATKAQETQYF.

The CDR3 reads CASRPGQDISYNEQYF. CDR3 bases: TGTGCCAGCAGACCGGGACAGGACATCTCCTACAATGAGCAGTACTTC. The chain couples TRBV6-6 to TRBJ2-1, with 8 bases fitting TRBD1. The DNA end is a closer match to TRBJ2-7, so the J assignment may be wrong. The CDR3 is 16 amino acids. Germline V gene lookup returns CDR1 MNHNY and CDR2 SVGAGI (reference sequence).

The rearrangement uses TRBV4-1 and TRBJ1-5; 10 bases agree with TRBD1. V was pared by 2 bases and J by 6 bases, with 7 bases of the junction left unmatched. Germline CDR1 MGHRA, CDR2 YSYEKL. This CDR3 region has 16 residues. CDR3 sequence (DNA): TGCGCCAGCAGCCAATTCTCCGGGACAGGGGTTCAGCCCCAGCATTTT. Its translation is CASSQFSGTGVQPQHF.

J is TRBJ1-6 and V is TRBV5-6, with D perhaps matching TRBD1 (5 bases). Trimming left V 4 bases short and J 15 bases short, with 17 bases between. From germline, CDR1 is SGHDT and CDR2 YYEEEE. The CDR3 covers 13 residues. In DNA form, the CDR3 reads TGTGCCAGCAGCGTGGGGACTTCGTTTCACCTCCACTTT. It yields the protein CASSVGTSFHLHF. Using reference TRBV5-6 and TRBJ1-6 for the parts outside the CDR3, the full variable domain is DAGVTQSPTHLIKTRGQQVTLRCSPKSGHDTVSWYQQALGQGPQFIFQYYEEEERQRGNFPDRFSGHQFPNYSSELNVNALLLGDSALYLCASSVGTSFHLHFGNGTRLTVT.

This clonotype was seen more than once but under ten times. This chain connects TRBV5-1 to TRBJ2-1; TRBD1 matches at 7 bases. The last part of the DNA fits TRBJ2-7 better; the J call may be wrong. CDR1 SGHRS and CDR2 YFSETQ come from the germline V gene. The CDR3 runs 16 residues. The CDR3 DNA follows: TGCGCCAGCAGCTTGGGAGGGGGACAGACATACAATGAGCAGTACTTC. Protein sequence: CASSLGGGQTYNEQYF.

The V and J genes are TRBV6-5 and TRBJ1-6; D not resolved. The CDR3 extends over 19 amino acids. V dropped 0 bases and J dropped 2 bases, with 17 bases sitting between them. Germline CDR1 reads MNHEY; CDR2 reads SVGAGI. CDR3 residues: CASSYSSGARRAYNSPLHF. CDR3 sequence (DNA): TGTGCCAGCAGTTACTCATCCGGAGCGAGGAGGGCCTATAATTCACCCCTCCACTTT.

This rearrangement joins TRBV6-2 or TRBV6-3 to TRBJ2-7; D unclear. TRBJ2-4 explains the end of the DNA better; the J call may be wrong. The CDR3 runs 17 residues. The germline gives CDR1 MNHEY, CDR2 SVGEGT. The CDR3 DNA follows: TGTGCCAGCAGTTACTCGAATTTGATTTTCGGGCAAACCATTCAGTACTTC. Protein: CASSYSNLIFGQTIQYF.

This clonotype showed up just once. The V gene is TRBV29-1, the J gene TRBJ2-2; D gene uncertain. CDR1 SQVTM and CDR2 ANQGSEA come from the germline V gene. V lost 4 bases to trimming and J lost 0 bases, with 9 bases between them. CDR3 size: 14 residues. This CDR3 is CSVGQLTNTGELFF. The CDR3 DNA is TGCAGCGTTGGACAACTTACGAACACCGGGGAGCTGTTTTTT.

This clonotype was counted at least ten times. The V gene is TRBV27, the J gene TRBJ2-1; D call uncertain. Germline assignment: CDR1 MNHEY and CDR2 SMNVEV (reference sequence). CDR3 length: 13 amino acids. V lost 2 bases, J lost 1 base, and 3 bases lay in between. The CDR3 region is CASSLKSYNEQFF. DNA for the CDR3: TGTGCCAGCAGTTTAAAGTCCTACAATGAGCAGTTCTTC.

The rearrangement uses TRBV5-5 and TRBJ2-7, with D possibly being TRBD1 or TRBD2 (5 bases each). The DNA end lines up better with TRBJ2-5; the J call may be wrong. This CDR3 contains 17 residues. In germline, CDR1 is SGHKS, CDR2 YYEKEE (reference sequence). Here the CDR3 DNA reads TGTGCCAGCAGCTTGGGGCTTGCCGGGGCGCCGGATGAGACCCAGTACTTC. This translates into CASSLGLAGAPDETQYF.

The rearrangement joins TRBV12-3 or TRBV12-4 to TRBJ2-7, with TRBD2 matching over 7 bases. CDR3 length equals 15 residues. Unmatched junction bases numbered 12, after V lost 8 bases and J lost 2 bases. The CDR3 here is CASRRGTEYPYEQYF. Written as DNA, the CDR3 is TGTGCCAGCCGGCGGGGGACGGAATACCCCTACGAGCAGTACTTC.

The chain combines TRBV6-9 with TRBJ2-3; D call uncertain. The V gene lost 5 bases and the J gene lost 10 bases, with 7 bases spanning the gap. Per the germline V gene, CDR1 is MNHGY and CDR2 is SVAAGI. The CDR3 loop spans 10 amino acids. The CDR3 loop is CASSTVPQYF. DNA of the CDR3: TGTGCCAGCAGTACTGTTCCGCAGTATTTT.

In this sample, this clonotype turned up a few times. The rearrangement links TRBV4-3 to TRBJ2-4, with 11 bases that match TRBD1. The last part of the DNA fits TRBJ2-7 better; the J call may be wrong. CDR1 and CDR2 from the germline V gene are LGHNA and YSLEER. This CDR3 has 15 residues. The CDR3 spells CASSQDRGRSYEQYF. The CDR3 region has the DNA TGCGCCAGCAGCCAGGACAGGGGGCGATCCTACGAGCAGTACTTC.

CDR3 in DNA: TGTGCCACCAGTATGAACACTGAAGCTTTCTTT. This gives the protein CATSMNTEAFF. The chain carries TRBV15 and TRBJ1-1; D gene ambiguous. This CDR3 spans 11 amino acids. The V end lost 6 bases, the J end lost 0 bases, and 2 bases lay between the germline ends. Germline CDR1 is LNHNV and CDR2 is YYDKDF (reference sequence). Variable domain in full (rest from reference TRBV15 and TRBJ1-1): DAMVIQNPRYQVTQFGKPVTLSCSQTLNHNVMYWYQQKSSQAPKLLFHYYDKDFNNEADTPDNFQSRRPNTSFCFLDIRSPGLGDTAMYLCATSMNTEAFFGQGTRLTVV.

The chain is built from TRBV4-2 and TRBJ2-7; 9 bases are shared with TRBD2. Trimming took 1 base from V and 6 from J; bases not matched to a gene: 13. This CDR3 region has 17 residues. Germline lookup yields CDR1 LGHNA and CDR2 YNFKEQ. The CDR3 region has the DNA TGTGCCAGCAGCCAAGCAGTAGCGGGAGCCCCACTCCCCGAGCAGTACTTC. Translating gives CASSQAVAGAPLPEQYF.

In its sample, this clonotype was seen a few times. The chain links TRBV4-3 to TRBJ2-7; TRBD1 is a possible D gene (5 bases). The CDR3 consists of 18 residues. CDR1 and CDR2 (germline): LGHNA, YSLEER. Between the trimmed V and J ends, which lost 0 bases and 0 bases, there was a span of 18 bases. This CDR3 is CASSQDAVTDQSSYEQYF. The CDR3 DNA sequence: TGCGCCAGCAGCCAAGATGCTGTGACAGACCAAAGCTCCTACGAGCAGTACTTC.

This clonotype came up a few times. The J gene is TRBJ2-7, the V gene TRBV20-1, with D perhaps matching TRBD1 or TRBD2 (6 bases each). The CDR3 spans 14 residues. The germline gives CDR1 DFQATT, CDR2 SNEGSKA (reference sequence). Trimming left V 4 bases short and J 2 bases short, with 15 bases between. The DNA of the CDR3 is TGCAGTGCTAAAGGGGGGTTCGGGGCCTACGAGCAGTACTTC. Amino acid sequence: CSAKGGFGAYEQYF.

This CDR3 reads CASAGIYPFNQPQHF. CDR3 coding DNA: TGCGCCAGCGCGGGGATTTACCCATTCAATCAGCCCCAGCATTTT. The V gene is TRBV10-2, the J gene TRBJ1-5; D not certain. This CDR3 spans 15 amino acids. Per the germline V gene, CDR1 is WSHSY and CDR2 is SAAADI. V was clipped by 8 bases and J by 3 bases, with 17 bases between them.

The chain uses TRBV4-3 and TRBJ1-6; D is uncertain. This CDR3 comprises 16 residues. Trimming shortened V by 0 bases and J by 8 bases, and 14 bases separated the two germline ends. Germline values: CDR1 LGHNA, CDR2 YSLEER. CDR3 region: CASSQDWEPSYSPLHF. The CDR3 DNA sequence: TGCGCCAGCAGCCAAGACTGGGAACCGAGCTATTCACCCCTCCACTTT.

Ten or more counts support this clonotype. The chain is built from TRBV20-1 and TRBJ2-7; D not certain. The CDR3 contains 14 residues. Germline V lookup: CDR1 DFQATT, CDR2 SNEGSKA (reference sequence). V was trimmed by 3 bases and J by 0 bases, leaving 12 bases between them. CDR3: CSASSPQSSYEQYF. CDR3 sequence (DNA): TGCAGTGCTAGTTCCCCTCAGAGCTCCTACGAGCAGTACTTC.

In its sample, this clonotype was seen a few times. The V gene is TRBV6-2 or TRBV6-3, the J gene TRBJ2-7; a weak D match, TRBD1 (6 bases). The germline V gene has CDR1 MNHEY and CDR2 SVGEGT. With 3 bases removed from V and 1 base from J, the gap between germline ends came to 10 bases. The CDR3 has 14 amino acids. The DNA for the CDR3 is TGTGCCAGCAGTTATGCAGGGGTTTCCTACGAGCAGTACTTC. Residues: CASSYAGVSYEQYF.